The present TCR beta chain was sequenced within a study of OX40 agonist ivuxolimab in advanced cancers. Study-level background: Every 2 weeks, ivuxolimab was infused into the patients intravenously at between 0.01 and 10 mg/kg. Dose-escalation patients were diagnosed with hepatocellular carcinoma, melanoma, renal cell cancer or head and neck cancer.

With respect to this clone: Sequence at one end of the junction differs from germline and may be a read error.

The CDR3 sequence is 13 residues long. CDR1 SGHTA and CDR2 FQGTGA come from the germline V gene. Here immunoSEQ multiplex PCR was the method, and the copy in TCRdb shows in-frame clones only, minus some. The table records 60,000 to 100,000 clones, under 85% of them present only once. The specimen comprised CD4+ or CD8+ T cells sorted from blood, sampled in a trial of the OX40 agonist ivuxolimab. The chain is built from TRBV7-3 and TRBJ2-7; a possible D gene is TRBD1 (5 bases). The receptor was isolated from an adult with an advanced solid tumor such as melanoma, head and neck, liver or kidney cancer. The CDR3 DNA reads TGTGCCAGCAGCTTAACAGGTACAGGACGTAAGTCCTTC. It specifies CASSLTGTGRKSF.